One and the same sample provided the 22 T cell receptor beta chains below, sequenced in a study of Graves' ophthalmopathy and Graves' hyperthyroidism. CDR3 regions of TCR beta were amplified from RNA transcripts. First-round RT-PCR employed HTBI primers, with a second-round multiplex PCR after it. One entry per CDR3 protein, called by TCRdb with MiXCR from the multiplex PCR reads. The sample holds about 700,000 distinct CDR3 sequences, roughly 39% seen once. Sequencing was performed on peripheral blood. These receptors came from an adult man with Graves' ophthalmopathy.

This clonotype was observed at least ten times. The J gene is TRBJ2-7, the V gene TRBV20-1, with TRBD2 identical over 10 bases. Germline values: CDR1 DFQATT, CDR2 SNEGSKA (reference sequence). The J segment lost 0 bases and the V segment lost 6 bases, leaving 5 bases of the junction unmatched. The CDR3 extends over 14 amino acids. In DNA form, the CDR3 reads TGCAGTGCCACCACTAGCGGGACCTCCTACGAGCAGTACTTC. Translation gives CSATTSGTSYEQYF.

This clonotype was counted many times. The chain couples TRBV7-9 to TRBJ2-7; the match to TRBD1 covers 9 bases. The V gene's germline CDR1 is SEHNR and CDR2 FQNEAQ (reference sequence). The CDR3 consists of 14 residues. Losses at the gene ends were 5 bases for V and 3 bases for J; bases not matched to a gene: 5. CDR3 nucleotides: TGTGCCAGCAGCAACCGGGACAGGGACTACGAGCAGTACTTC. It encodes CASSNRDRDYEQYF.

This clonotype was seen a handful of times. The chain couples TRBV5-1 to TRBJ2-5; D is unclear. The germline V gene has CDR1 SGHRS and CDR2 YFSETQ. Deletions cut 2 bases from V and 4 bases from J, with 18 bases between. There are 16 residues in the CDR3. The CDR3 DNA reads as TGCGCCAGCAGCTTAGGGCCCTTCCAAACTGGAGAGACCCAGTACTTC. Its protein is CASSLGPFQTGETQYF.

The chain combines TRBV29-1 with TRBJ2-7; TRBD1 is a possible D gene (6 bases). CDR1 is SQVTM, CDR2 ANQGSEA, per germline. This CDR3 has 10 residues. V was pared by 7 bases and J by 4 bases, with 8 bases between. The CDR3 nucleotides are TGCAGCGGGGGGCCTTACGAGCAGTACTTC. Translated: CSGGPYEQYF.

In its sample, this clonotype was seen many times. The rearrangement links TRBV20-1 to TRBJ2-7; 10 bases match TRBD2. J lost 3 bases, V lost 4 bases, and 9 bases had no gene match. Germline-derived CDR1 and CDR2 are DFQATT and SNEGSKA (reference sequence). The CDR3 is 15 amino acids. The CDR3 DNA reads as TGCAGTGCTAAAAGGAGCGGGAGGGGTCGCTACGAGCAGTACTTC. Its protein product is CSAKRSGRGRYEQYF.

As to this clonotype: A read error may explain this, as a much larger clone is one base away. The V call is TRBV29-1, the J call TRBJ1-2, with D possibly TRBD1 on 6 matching bases. The germline V and J ends were trimmed by 6 bases and 7 bases, with 24 bases remaining between them. This CDR3 region has 15 residues. The germline V gene encodes CDR1 SQVTM and CDR2 ANQGSEA. CDR3 amino acids: CSVSNFSGEGGGYTF. The CDR3 DNA reads TGCAGCGTATCTAATTTCTCAGGGGAAGGGGGTGGCTACACCTTC. The full variable domain, with the rest looked up from reference TRBV29-1 and TRBJ1-2, is SAVISQKPSRDICQRGTSLTIQCQVDSQVTMMFWYRQQPGQSLTLIATANQGSEATYESGFVIDKFPISRPNLTFSTLTVSNMSPEDSSIYLCSVSNFSGEGGGYTFGSGTRLTVV.

Comment on this clonotype: Relative to the germline gene, one junction end is altered; a read error may explain this. The chain couples TRBV20-1 to TRBJ1-1, with 8 nucleotides matching TRBD1. From germline, CDR1 is DFQATT and CDR2 SNEGSKA (reference sequence). The CDR3 runs to 13 residues. CDR3: CSARTGVNTEVFF. CDR3 sequence (DNA): TGCAGTGCTAGGACAGGGGTAAACACTGAAGTTTTCTTT.

This chain connects TRBV5-1 to TRBJ1-4; maybe TRBD1 (6 bases). The germline gives CDR1 SGHRS, CDR2 YFSETQ. V gave up 2 bases and J gave up 5 bases, with 13 bases separating them. The CDR3 has 15 amino acids. The CDR3 loop is CASSLGQLRNEKLFF. The CDR3 nucleotides read TGCGCCAGCAGCTTAGGACAGTTGAGAAATGAAAAACTGTTTTTT. Supplemented by reference TRBV5-1 and TRBJ1-4, the full variable domain reads KAGVTQTPRYLIKTRGQQVTLSCSPISGHRSVSWYQQTPGQGLQFLFEYFSETQRNKGNFPGRFSGRQFSNSRSEMNVSTLELGDSALYLCASSLGQLRNEKLFFGSGTQLSVL.

The chain combines TRBV18 with TRBJ1-6; D may be TRBD1 (5 bases). Germline values: CDR1 KGHSH, CDR2 LQKENI. Deletions cut 5 bases from V and 10 bases from J, with 12 bases between. The CDR3 extends over 13 amino acids. CDR3 loop: CASSGTQGSPLHF. In DNA form, the CDR3 reads TGTGCCAGCTCAGGGACCCAAGGGTCACCCCTCCACTTT.

Points on this clonotype: Possible read error: a much larger clone is one base away. This chain joins TRBV20-1 and TRBJ1-6; D remains ambiguous. The germline CDR1 and CDR2 sequences are DFQATT and SNEGSKA (reference sequence). The CDR3 totals 12 residues. The germline V and J ends were trimmed by 5 bases and 7 bases, with 9 bases remaining between them. The chain's CDR3 is CSAGNGNSPLHF. CDR3 DNA: TGCAGTGCTGGTAACGGGAATTCACCCCTCCACTTT.

In this sample, this clonotype turned up many times. J is TRBJ1-2 and V is TRBV10-3; maybe TRBD1 (5 bases). The germline gives CDR1 ENHRY, CDR2 SYGVKD. The CDR3 has 13 amino acids. Trimming cost V 11 bases and J 7 bases, with 20 bases left between them. The DNA for the CDR3 is TGTGCCGTAGGGAGTGGGGGGGAGACTGGCTACACCTTC. Its protein product is CAVGSGGETGYTF.

The V and J genes are TRBV7-9 and TRBJ1-1; perhaps TRBD1 as D (5 bases). CDR3 length: 14 amino acids. Germline V gene data show CDR1 as SEHNR and CDR2 as FQNEAQ (reference sequence). V lost 5 bases to trimming and J lost 4 bases, with 14 bases between them. The CDR3 loop is CASSDPRRGTEAFF. The CDR3 DNA follows: TGTGCCAGCAGCGACCCTAGAAGGGGCACTGAAGCTTTCTTT.

The chain uses TRBV7-2 and TRBJ2-3; D gene uncertain. The length of the CDR3 is 12 residues. Germline lookup yields CDR1 SGHTA and CDR2 FQGNSA. V gave up 5 bases and J gave up 5 bases, with 8 bases separating them. The CDR3 sequence is CASSQERDTQYF. The CDR3 bases are TGTGCCAGCAGCCAGGAGAGAGATACGCAGTATTTT.

The chain links TRBV20-1 to TRBJ1-5; 7 bases are shared with TRBD1. CDR1 and CDR2 (germline): DFQATT, SNEGSKA (reference sequence). The CDR3 runs to 13 residues. Germline trimming cut 6 bases from V and 7 bases from J; bases unmatched to any gene: 9. The CDR3 spells CSASRQGGQPQHF. CDR3 sequence (DNA): TGCAGTGCCAGCCGACAGGGAGGCCAGCCCCAGCATTTT.

This clonotype was counted a few times. The rearrangement joins TRBV12-3 or TRBV12-4 to TRBJ2-5, with 8 nucleotides matching TRBD2. The ends lost 6 bases at V and 0 bases at J; junction bases unmatched: 9. This CDR3 comprises 16 residues. The CDR3 loop reads CASSPGVAGYQETQYF. Here the CDR3 DNA reads TGTGCCAGCAGCCCCGGGGTAGCGGGGTACCAAGAGACCCAGTACTTC.

In this sample, this clonotype turned up many times. This chain links TRBV7-2 with TRBJ1-6, with 8 bases that match TRBD1. Per the germline V gene, CDR1 is SGHTA and CDR2 is FQGNSA. The CDR3 consists of 13 residues. Losses at the gene ends were 5 bases for V and 10 bases for J; bases not matched to a gene: 4. The CDR3 coding sequence is TGTGCCAGCAGCCTACAGGGGGACTCACCCCTCCACTTT. As protein: CASSLQGDSPLHF.

The V gene is TRBV7-2, the J gene TRBJ2-5, with TRBD1 matching 12 bases. Trimming at V came to 2 bases and at J to 2 bases, leaving 6 bases not matched to a gene. The germline V gene encodes CDR1 SGHTA and CDR2 FQGNSA. This CDR3 is built from 17 residues. The CDR3 coding sequence is TGTGCCAGCAGCTTATCCGGGACAGGGGGCCGTCAAGAGACCCAGTACTTC. Its translation is CASSLSGTGGRQETQYF. Drawing the rest from reference TRBV7-2 and TRBJ2-5, the complete variable domain is GAGVSQSPSNKVTEKGKDVELRCDPISGHTALYWYRQSLGQGLEFLIYFQGNSAPDKSGLPSDRFSAERTGGSVSTLTIQRTQQEDSAVYLCASSLSGTGGRQETQYFGPGTRLLVL.

This clonotype was seen ten or more times. The genes are TRBV5-4 and TRBJ1-1; 7 nucleotides line up with TRBD1. The CDR3 totals 12 residues. Trimming cost V 7 bases and J 5 bases; bases outside gene matches: 5. Per the germline V gene, CDR1 is SGHNT and CDR2 is YYREEE (reference sequence). This CDR3 is CASGGTVTEAFF. CDR3 in DNA: TGTGCCAGCGGAGGGACAGTAACTGAAGCTTTCTTT.

This clonotype was detected many times. V usage is TRBV2 and J usage is TRBJ1-2; 7 bases map to TRBD1. CDR1 SNHLY and CDR2 FYNNEI come from the germline V gene. V lost 6 bases to trimming and J lost 7 bases; unmatched junction nucleotides: 14. CDR3 length equals 15 residues. The CDR3 DNA is TGTGCCAGCAGCGATGACAGGGCCCGGGGAGGTGGCTACACCTTC. Its translation: CASSDDRARGGGYTF.

A note on this clonotype: This may come from a read error, since a much larger clone is one base off. The CDR3 DNA is TGCGCCAGCAGCGTGACAGGGACAACCTACGAGCAGTACTTC. Translating it yields CASSVTGTTYEQYF. V gene TRBV4-1 combines with J gene TRBJ2-7; 7 bases fit TRBD1. V shed 5 bases, J shed 2 bases, and the junction held 6 bases outside the gene matches. The CDR3 runs 14 residues. Per the germline V gene, CDR1 is MGHRA and CDR2 is YSYEKL.

There are a few counts of this clonotype. The chain links TRBV6-5 to TRBJ1-6, with 8 positions matching TRBD1. The CDR3 runs to 15 residues. Losses at the gene ends were 0 bases for V and 10 bases for J; bases not matched to a gene: 5. Germline loops: CDR1 MNHEY, CDR2 SVGAGI. CDR3 nucleotide sequence: TGTGCCAGCAGTTACTCCGGACAGGGCGGCTCACCCCTCCACTTT. It encodes CASSYSGQGGSPLHF.

This clonotype appeared many times. The V call is TRBV2, the J call TRBJ1-1; D gene ambiguous. This CDR3 has 12 residues. The V end was cut by 7 bases, the J end by 4 bases, with 10 bases between. The germline gives CDR1 SNHLY, CDR2 FYNNEI. The CDR3 DNA reads TGTGCCAGCACAGGTTATGGCACTGAAGCTTTCTTT. Translated, it gives CASTGYGTEAFF.